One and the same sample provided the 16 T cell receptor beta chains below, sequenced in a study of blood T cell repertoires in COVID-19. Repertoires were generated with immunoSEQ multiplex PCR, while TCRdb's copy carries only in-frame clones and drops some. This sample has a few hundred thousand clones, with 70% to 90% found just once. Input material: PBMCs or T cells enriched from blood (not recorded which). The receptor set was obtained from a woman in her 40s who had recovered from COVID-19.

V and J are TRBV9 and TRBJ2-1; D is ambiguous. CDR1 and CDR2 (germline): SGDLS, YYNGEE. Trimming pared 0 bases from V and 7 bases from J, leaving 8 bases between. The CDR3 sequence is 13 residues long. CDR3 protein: CASSVEYRNEQFF. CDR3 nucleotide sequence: TGTGCCAGCAGCGTAGAGTACCGGAATGAGCAGTTCTTC.

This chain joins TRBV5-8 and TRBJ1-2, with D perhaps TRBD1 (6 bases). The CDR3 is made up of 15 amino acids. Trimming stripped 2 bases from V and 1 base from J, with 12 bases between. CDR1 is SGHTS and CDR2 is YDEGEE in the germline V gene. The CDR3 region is CASSLGQTINYGYTF. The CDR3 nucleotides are TGTGCCAGCAGCTTAGGACAGACTATTAACTATGGCTACACCTTC.

The CDR3 sequence: CASSRTGAPEAFF. The CDR3 nucleotides read TGTGCCAGCAGCCGGACAGGGGCCCCTGAAGCTTTCTTT. The chain is built from TRBV3-1 (or the pseudogene TRBV3-2) and TRBJ1-1, with 9 bases that match TRBD1. This CDR3 spans 13 amino acids. J lost 6 bases, V lost 4 bases, and 3 bases had no gene match. The V gene's germline CDR1 is LGHDT and CDR2 YNNKEL (reference sequence).

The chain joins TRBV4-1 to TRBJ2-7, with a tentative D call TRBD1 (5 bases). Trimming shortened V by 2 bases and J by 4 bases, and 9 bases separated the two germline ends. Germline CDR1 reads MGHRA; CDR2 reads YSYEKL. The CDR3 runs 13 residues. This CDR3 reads CASSQFQGYEQYF. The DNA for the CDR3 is TGCGCCAGCAGCCAATTTCAGGGATACGAGCAGTACTTC.

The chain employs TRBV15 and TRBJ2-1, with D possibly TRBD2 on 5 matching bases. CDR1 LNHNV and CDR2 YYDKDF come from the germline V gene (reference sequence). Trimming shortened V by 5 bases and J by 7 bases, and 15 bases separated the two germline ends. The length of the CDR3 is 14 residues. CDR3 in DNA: TGTGCCACCAGCGGGGAGTGGAGTGGGAATGAGCAGTTCTTC. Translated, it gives CATSGEWSGNEQFF.

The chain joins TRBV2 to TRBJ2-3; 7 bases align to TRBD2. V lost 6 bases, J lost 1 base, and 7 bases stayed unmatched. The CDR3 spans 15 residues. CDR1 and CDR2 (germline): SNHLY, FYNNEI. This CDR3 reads CASSADRGGTDTQYF. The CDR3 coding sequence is TGTGCCAGCAGCGCCGATCGGGGGGGCACAGATACGCAGTATTTT. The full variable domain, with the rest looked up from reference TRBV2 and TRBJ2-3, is EPEVTQTPSHQVTQMGQEVILRCVPISNHLYFYWYRQILGQKVEFLVSFYNNEISEKSEIFDDQFSVERPDGSNFTLKIRSTKLEDSAMYFCASSADRGGTDTQYFGPGTRLTVL.

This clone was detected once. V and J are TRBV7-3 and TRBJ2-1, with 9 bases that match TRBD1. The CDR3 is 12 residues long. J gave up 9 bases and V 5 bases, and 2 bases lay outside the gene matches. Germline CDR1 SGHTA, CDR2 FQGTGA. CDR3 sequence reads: CASSKTGGEQFF. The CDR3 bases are TGTGCCAGCAGCAAGACAGGGGGTGAGCAGTTCTTC.

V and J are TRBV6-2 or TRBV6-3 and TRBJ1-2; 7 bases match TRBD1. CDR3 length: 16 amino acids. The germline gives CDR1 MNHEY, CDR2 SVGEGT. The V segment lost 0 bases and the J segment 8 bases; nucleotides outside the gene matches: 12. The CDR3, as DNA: TGTGCCAGCAGTTACTCCGGCAGGGGGGACCCTTGGGGCTACACCTTC. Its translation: CASSYSGRGDPWGYTF.

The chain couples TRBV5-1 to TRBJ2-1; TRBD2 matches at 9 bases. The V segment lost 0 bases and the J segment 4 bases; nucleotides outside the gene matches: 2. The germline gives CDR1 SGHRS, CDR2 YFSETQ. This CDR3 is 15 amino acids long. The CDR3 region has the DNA TGCGCCAGCAGCTTGGGCGGGAGGGGGTACAATGAGCAGTTCTTC. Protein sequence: CASSLGGRGYNEQFF.

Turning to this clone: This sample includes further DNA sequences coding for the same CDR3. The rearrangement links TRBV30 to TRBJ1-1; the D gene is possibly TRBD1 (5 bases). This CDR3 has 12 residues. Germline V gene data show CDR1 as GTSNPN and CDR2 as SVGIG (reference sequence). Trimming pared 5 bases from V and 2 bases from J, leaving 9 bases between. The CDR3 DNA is TGTGCCTGGTCCCAGGGAAACACTGAAGCTTTCTTT. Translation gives CAWSQGNTEAFF.

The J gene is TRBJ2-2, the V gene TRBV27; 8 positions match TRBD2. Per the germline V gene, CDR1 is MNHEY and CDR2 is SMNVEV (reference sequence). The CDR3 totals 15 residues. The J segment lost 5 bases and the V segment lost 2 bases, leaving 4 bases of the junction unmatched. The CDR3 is CASSLPGGRTGELFF. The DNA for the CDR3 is TGTGCCAGCAGTTTACCGGGAGGGCGTACCGGGGAGCTGTTTTTT.

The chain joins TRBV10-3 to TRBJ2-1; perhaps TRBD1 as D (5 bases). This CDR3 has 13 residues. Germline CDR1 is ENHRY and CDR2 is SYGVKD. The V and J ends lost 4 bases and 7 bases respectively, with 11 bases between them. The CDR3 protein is CAISVQGSNEQFF. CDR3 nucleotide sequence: TGTGCCATCAGTGTCCAGGGTTCAAATGAGCAGTTCTTC.

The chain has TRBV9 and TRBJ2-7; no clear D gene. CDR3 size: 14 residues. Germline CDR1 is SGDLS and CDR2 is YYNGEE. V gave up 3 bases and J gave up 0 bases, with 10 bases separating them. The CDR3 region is CASSAQPLSYEQYF. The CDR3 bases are TGTGCCAGCAGCGCACAGCCTCTCTCCTACGAGCAGTACTTC.

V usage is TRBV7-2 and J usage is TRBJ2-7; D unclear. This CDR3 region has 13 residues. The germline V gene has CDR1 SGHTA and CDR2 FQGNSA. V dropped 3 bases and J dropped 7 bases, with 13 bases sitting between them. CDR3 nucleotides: TGTGCCAGCAGCTTTCGAAGACATGGGGAGCAGTACTTC. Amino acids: CASSFRRHGEQYF.

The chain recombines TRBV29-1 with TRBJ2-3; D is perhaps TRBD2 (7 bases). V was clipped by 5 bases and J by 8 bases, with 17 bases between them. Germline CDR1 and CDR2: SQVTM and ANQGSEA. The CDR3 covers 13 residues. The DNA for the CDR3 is TGCAGCGTTTTTTACGGGGGGCAAGGTACGCAGTATTTT. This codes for CSVFYGGQGTQYF.

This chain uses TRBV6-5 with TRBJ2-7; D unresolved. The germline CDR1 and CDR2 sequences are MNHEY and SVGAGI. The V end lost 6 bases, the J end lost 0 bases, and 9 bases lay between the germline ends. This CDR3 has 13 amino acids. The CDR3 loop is CASRGRYSYEQYF. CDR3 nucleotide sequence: TGTGCCAGCAGGGGCAGATACTCCTACGAGCAGTACTTC.